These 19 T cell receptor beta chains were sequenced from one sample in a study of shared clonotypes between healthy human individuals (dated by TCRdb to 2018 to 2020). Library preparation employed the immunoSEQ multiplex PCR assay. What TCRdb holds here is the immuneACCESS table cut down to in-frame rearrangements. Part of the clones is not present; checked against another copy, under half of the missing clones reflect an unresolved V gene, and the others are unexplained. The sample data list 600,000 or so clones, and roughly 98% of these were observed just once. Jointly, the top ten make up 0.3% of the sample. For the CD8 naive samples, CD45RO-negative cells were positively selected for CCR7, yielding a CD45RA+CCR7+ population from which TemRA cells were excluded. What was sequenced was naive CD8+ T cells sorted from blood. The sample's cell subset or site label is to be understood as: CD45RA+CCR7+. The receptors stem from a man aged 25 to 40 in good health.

CDR3 in DNA: TGCAGTGCTTCCTCGTACAATGAGCAGTTCTTC. Translating gives CSASSYNEQFF. This chain connects TRBV20-1 to TRBJ2-1; D remains ambiguous. Germline-derived CDR1 and CDR2 are DFQATT and SNEGSKA (reference sequence). Trimming pared 5 bases from V and 4 bases from J, leaving 6 bases between. CDR3 size: 11 residues.

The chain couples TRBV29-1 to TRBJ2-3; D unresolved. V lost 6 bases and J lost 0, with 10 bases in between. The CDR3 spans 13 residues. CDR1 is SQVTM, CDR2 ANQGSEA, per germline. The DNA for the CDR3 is TGCAGCGTCACCACTTCTAGCACAGATACGCAGTATTTT. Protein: CSVTTSSTDTQYF.

In DNA form, the CDR3 reads TGTGCCAGCAGCCCTCCCGGGGGTCAGCCCCAGCATTTT. Translated: CASSPPGGQPQHF. This chain joins TRBV7-9 and TRBJ1-5, with D perhaps TRBD1 (5 bases). V lost 5 bases to trimming and J lost 6 bases, with 11 bases between them. The germline gives CDR1 SEHNR, CDR2 FQNEAQ (reference sequence). The length of the CDR3 is 13 residues.

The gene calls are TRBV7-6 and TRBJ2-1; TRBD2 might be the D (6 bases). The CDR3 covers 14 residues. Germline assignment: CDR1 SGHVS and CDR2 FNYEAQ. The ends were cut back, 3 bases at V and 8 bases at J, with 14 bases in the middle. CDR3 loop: CASSLGAGLDEQFF. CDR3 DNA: TGTGCCAGCAGCTTGGGAGCGGGCCTGGATGAGCAGTTCTTC. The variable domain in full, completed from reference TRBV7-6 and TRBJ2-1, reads GAGVSQSPRYKVTKRGQDVALRCDPISGHVSLYWYRQALGQGPEFLTYFNYEAQQDKSGLPNDRFSAERPEGSISTLTIQRTEQRDSAMYRCASSLGAGLDEQFFGPGTRLTVL.

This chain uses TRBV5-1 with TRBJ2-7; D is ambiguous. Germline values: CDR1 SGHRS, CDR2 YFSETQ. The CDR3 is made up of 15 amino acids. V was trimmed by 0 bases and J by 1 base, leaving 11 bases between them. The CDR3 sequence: CASSLAPGPSYEQYF. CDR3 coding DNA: TGCGCCAGCAGCTTGGCGCCAGGCCCTTCCTACGAGCAGTACTTC. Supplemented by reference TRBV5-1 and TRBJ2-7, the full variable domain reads KAGVTQTPRYLIKTRGQQVTLSCSPISGHRSVSWYQQTPGQGLQFLFEYFSETQRNKGNFPGRFSGRQFSNSRSEMNVSTLELGDSALYLCASSLAPGPSYEQYFGPGTRLTVT.

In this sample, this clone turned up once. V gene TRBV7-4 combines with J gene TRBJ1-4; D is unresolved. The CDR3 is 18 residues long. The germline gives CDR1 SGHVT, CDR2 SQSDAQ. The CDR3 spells CANRLPSRKRATNEKLFF. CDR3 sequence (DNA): TGTGCTAACCGACTCCCGAGCCGTAAGAGAGCAACTAATGAAAAACTGTTTTTT.

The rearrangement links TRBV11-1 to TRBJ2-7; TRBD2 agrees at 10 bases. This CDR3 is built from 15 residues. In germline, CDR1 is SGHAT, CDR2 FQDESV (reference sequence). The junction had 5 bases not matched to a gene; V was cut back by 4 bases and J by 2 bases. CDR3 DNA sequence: TGTGCCAGCAGCTCGGAAGCGGGAGGGCCCTACGAGCAGTACTTC. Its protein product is CASSSEAGGPYEQYF.

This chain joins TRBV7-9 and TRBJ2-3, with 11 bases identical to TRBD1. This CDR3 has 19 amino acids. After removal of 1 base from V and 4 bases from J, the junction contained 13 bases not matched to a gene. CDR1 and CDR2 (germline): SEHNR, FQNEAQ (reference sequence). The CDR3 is CASSLDRAWTGGFSDTQYF. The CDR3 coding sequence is TGTGCCAGCAGCTTAGACCGGGCCTGGACAGGGGGCTTTTCAGATACGCAGTATTTT.

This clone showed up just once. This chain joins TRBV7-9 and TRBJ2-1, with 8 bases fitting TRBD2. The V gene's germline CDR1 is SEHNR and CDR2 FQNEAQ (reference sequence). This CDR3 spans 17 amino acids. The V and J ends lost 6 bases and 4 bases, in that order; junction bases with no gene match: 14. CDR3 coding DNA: TGTGCCAGCAGGGCAAGCGGGAGCTCAGGTCTATACAATGAGCAGTTCTTC. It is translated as CASRASGSSGLYNEQFF.

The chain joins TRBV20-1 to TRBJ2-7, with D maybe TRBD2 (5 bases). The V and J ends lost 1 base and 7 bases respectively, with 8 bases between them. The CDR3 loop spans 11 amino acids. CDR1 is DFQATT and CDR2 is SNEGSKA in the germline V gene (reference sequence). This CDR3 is CSARVEGEQYF. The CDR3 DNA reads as TGCAGTGCTAGAGTCGAGGGAGAGCAGTACTTC.

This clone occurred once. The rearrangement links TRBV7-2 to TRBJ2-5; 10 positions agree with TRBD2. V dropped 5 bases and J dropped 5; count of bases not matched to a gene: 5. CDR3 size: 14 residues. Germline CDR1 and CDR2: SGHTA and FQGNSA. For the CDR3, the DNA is TGTGCCAGCAGCCCACTAGCGGGACCGGAGACCCAGTACTTC. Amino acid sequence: CASSPLAGPETQYF.

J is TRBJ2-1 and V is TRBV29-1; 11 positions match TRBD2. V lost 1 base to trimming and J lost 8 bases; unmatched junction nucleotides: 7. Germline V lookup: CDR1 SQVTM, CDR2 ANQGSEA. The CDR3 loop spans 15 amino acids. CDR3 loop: CSVEVPSGRLYEQFF. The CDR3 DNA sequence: TGCAGCGTTGAAGTTCCTAGCGGGAGGTTGTATGAGCAGTTCTTC.

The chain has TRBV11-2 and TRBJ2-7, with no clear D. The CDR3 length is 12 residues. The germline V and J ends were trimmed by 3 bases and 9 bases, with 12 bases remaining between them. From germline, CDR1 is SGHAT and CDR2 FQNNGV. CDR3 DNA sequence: TGTGCCAGCAGCTTCGTGGACCAAAGGCAGTACTTC. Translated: CASSFVDQRQYF.

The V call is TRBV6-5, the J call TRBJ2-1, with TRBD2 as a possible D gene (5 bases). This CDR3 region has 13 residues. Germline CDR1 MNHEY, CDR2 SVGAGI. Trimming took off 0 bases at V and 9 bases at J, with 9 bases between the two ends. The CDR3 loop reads CASSYSTGTEQFF. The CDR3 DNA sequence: TGTGCCAGCAGTTACTCTACGGGAACTGAGCAGTTCTTC.

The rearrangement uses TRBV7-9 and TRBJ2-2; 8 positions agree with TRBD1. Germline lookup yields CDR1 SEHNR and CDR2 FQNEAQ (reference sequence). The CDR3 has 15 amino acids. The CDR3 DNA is TGTGCAACCGGGGACCTAACAGGGGGGACCGGGGAGCTGTTTTTT. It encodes CATGDLTGGTGELFF.

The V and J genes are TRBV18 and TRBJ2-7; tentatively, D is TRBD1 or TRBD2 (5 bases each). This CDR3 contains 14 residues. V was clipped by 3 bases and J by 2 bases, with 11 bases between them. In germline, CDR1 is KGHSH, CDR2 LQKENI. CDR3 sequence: CASSPSGTTYEQYF. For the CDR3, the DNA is TGTGCCAGCTCACCGTCCGGGACCACCTACGAGCAGTACTTC.

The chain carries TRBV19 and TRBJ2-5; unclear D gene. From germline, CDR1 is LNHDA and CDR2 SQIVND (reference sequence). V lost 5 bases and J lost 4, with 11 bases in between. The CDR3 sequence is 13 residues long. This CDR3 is CASSFRGAETQYF. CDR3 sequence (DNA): TGTGCCAGTAGTTTCCGAGGCGCAGAGACCCAGTACTTC.

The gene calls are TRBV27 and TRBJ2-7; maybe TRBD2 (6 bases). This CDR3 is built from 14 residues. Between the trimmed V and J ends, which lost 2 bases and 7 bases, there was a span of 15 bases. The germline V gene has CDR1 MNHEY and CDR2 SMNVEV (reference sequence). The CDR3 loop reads CASSLEAGLREQYF. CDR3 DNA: TGTGCCAGCAGTTTAGAGGCGGGGCTGCGGGAGCAGTACTTC.

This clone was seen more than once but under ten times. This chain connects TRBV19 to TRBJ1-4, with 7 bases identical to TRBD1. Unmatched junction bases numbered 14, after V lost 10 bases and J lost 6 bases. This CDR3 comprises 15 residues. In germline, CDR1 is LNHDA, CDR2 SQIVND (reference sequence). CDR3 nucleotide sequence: TGTGCCACCCGGGGAGGGGGCGTTTTTCATGAAAAACTGTTTTTT. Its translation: CATRGGGVFHEKLFF.